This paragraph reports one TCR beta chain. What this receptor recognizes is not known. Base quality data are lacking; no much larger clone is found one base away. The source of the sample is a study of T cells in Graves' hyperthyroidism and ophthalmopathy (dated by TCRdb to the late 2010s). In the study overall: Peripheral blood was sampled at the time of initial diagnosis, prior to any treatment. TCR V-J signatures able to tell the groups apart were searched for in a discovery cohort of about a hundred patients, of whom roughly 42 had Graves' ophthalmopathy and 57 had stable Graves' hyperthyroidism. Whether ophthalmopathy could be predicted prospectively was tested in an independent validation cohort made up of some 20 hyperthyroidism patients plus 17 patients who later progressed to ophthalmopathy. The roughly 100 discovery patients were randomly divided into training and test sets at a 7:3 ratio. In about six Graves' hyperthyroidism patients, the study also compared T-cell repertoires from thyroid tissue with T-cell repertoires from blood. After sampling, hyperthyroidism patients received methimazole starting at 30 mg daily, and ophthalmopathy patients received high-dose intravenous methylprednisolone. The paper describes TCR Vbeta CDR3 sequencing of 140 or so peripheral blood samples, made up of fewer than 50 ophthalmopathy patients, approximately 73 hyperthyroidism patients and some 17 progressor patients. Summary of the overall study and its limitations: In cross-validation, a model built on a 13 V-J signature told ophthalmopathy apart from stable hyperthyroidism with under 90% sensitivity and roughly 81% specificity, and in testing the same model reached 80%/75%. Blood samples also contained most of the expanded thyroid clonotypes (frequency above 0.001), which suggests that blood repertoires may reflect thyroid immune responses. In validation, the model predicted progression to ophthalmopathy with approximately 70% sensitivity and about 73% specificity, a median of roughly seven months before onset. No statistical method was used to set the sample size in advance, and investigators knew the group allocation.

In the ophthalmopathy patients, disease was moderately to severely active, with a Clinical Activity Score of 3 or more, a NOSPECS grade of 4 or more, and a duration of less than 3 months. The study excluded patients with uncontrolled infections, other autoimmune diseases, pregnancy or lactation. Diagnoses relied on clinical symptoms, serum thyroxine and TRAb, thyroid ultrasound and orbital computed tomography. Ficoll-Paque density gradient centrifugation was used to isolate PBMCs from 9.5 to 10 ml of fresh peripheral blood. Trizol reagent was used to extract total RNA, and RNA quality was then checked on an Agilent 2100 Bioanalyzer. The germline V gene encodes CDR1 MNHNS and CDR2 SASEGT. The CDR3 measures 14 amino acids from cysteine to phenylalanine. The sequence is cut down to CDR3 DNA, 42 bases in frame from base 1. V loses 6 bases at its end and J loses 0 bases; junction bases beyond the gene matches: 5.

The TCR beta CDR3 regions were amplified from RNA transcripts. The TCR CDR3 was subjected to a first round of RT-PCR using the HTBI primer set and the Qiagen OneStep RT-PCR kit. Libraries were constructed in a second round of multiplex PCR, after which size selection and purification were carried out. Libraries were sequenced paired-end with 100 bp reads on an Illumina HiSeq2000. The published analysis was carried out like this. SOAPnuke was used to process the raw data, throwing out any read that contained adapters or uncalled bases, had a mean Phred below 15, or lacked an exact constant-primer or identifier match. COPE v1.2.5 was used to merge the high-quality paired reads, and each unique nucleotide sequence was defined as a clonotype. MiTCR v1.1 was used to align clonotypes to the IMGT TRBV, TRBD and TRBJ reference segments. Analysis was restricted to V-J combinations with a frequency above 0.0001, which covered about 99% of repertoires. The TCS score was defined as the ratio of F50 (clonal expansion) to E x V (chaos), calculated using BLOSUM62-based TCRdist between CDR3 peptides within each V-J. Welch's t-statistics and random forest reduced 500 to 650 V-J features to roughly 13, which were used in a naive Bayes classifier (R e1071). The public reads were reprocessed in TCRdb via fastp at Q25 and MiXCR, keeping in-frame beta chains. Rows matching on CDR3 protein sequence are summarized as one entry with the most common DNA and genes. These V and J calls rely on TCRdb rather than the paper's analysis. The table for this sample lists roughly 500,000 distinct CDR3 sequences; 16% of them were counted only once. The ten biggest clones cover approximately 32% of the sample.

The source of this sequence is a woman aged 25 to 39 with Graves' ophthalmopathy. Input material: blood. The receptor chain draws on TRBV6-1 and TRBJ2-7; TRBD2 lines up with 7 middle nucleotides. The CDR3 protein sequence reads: CASSPRGYSYEQYF. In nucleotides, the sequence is TGTGCCAGCAGCCCGCGGGGGTACTCCTACGAGCAGTACTTC.